These T cell receptor beta chains were read from a single sample in a study of T cell changes during pregnancy in multiple sclerosis. Using immunoSEQ multiplex PCR, the repertoire was profiled, and TCRdb retains in-frame clones only, with some absent. The table includes some 57,000 clones, roughly nine tenths detected once. The sequenced sample was CD4+ T cells from peripheral blood mononuclear cells, obtained after pregnancy. These receptor sequences come from a female donor in good health, enrolled as a control in a pregnancy study. CDR3s include the opening cysteine and the closing phenylalanine or tryptophan.

TRBV4-2,17,TRBJ2-7,CASSPTSGGASSYEQYF
TRBV15,16,TRBJ1-5,CATSRDGGDSNQPQHF
TRBV5-1,17,TRBJ2-3,CASSSHILGGSTDTQYF
TRBV5-6,17,TRBJ2-1,CASSLWAFSGVYNEQFF
TRBV19,14,TRBJ1-2,CASSIQGASYGYTF
TRBV2,16,TRBJ1-5,CASSHRGQTHNQPQHF
TRBV27,14,TRBJ1-1,CASSFAGEGTEAFF
TRBV5-5,17,TRBJ2-3,CASSWAGDTPTVDTQYF
TRBV6-6,16,TRBJ2-1,CASTPVVLAGLNEQFF
TRBV11-2,18,TRBJ1-1,CASSLGLGGLGGATEAFF
TRBV7-2,15,TRBJ2-1,CASSLGPVGDNEQFF
TRBV10-3,13,TRBJ2-1,CAIAGGRYNEQFF
TRBV9,16,TRBJ2-3,CASSVAGSRGTDTQYF
TRBV27,15,TRBJ2-3,CASAVGLASTDTQYF
TRBV19,14,TRBJ1-1,CASRAPGTSTEAFF
TRBV6-5,15,TRBJ1-2,CASSYSSAAPYGYTF
TRBV6-5,13,TRBJ1-2,CASSYHGGTGYTF
TRBV5-1,13,TRBJ1-1,CASSSSRNTEAFF
TRBV5-8,14,TRBJ1-1,CASSTGQLNTEAFF
TRBV4-3,14,TRBJ2-3,CASSQEPSTDTQYF
TRBV12-5,15,TRBJ1-1,CASGLVVSRDTEAFF
TRBV5-1,20,TRBJ2-1,CASSIARGLAGGSSYNEQFF
TRBV6-4,15,TRBJ2-4,CASRRGTGGLNIQYF
TRBV6-6,16,TRBJ1-6,CASQTGVLAYNSPLHF
TRBV5-5,17,TRBJ1-2,CASSQSSGQVGDYGYTF
TRBV7-3,14,TRBJ2-3,CASRRGQGGDTQYF
TRBV4-3,16,TRBJ1-5,CASSPDQGSLNQPQHF
TRBV7-9,16,TRBJ1-6,CASSNRDRGYHSPLHF
TRBV4-1,15,TRBJ2-3,CASSPDRGRTDTQYF
TRBV29-1,12,TRBJ1-1,CSVGGLNTEAFF
TRBV5-6,14,TRBJ2-7,CASSLAQQGYEQYF
TRBV5-4,14,TRBJ2-3,CASSLGGSTDTQYF
TRBV18,13,TRBJ1-1,CASSPARDRGAFF
TRBV5-4,13,TRBJ1-2,CASSSDRAYGYTF
TRBV19,14,TRBJ1-5,CASSSPGSNQPQHF
TRBV6-5,13,TRBJ1-2,CASSYSGGVGYTF
TRBV5-6,13,TRBJ2-1,CASSRGSYNEQFF
TRBV5-1,13,TRBJ2-7,CASSHSQGYEQYF
TRBV18,14,TRBJ1-1,CASSQSRGNTEAFF
TRBV2,18,TRBJ2-7,CASSGTGSGTGSSYEQYF
TRBV2,13,TRBJ1-2,CASSVTGFYGYTF
TRBV13,15,TRBJ2-7,CASSFMWGGSYEQYF
TRBV7-3,16,TRBJ1-1,CASSLNSLGGFTEAFF
TRBV9,14,TRBJ2-2,CASSAQGAPGELFF
TRBV11-2,16,TRBJ1-2,CASSLDSADFNYGYTF
TRBV11-1,15,TRBJ2-5,CASSLTTGGWETQYF
TRBV12-5,14,TRBJ1-1,CASGLEGGNTEAFF
TRBV9,15,TRBJ1-5,CASSSTGNSNQPQHF
TRBV30,13,TRBJ2-1,CAWTSGNAYEQFF
TRBV5-1,15,TRBJ2-5,CASSLVQGSGETQYF
TRBV5-5,13,TRBJ1-2,CASSLQYDRSYTF
TRBV7-2,15,TRBJ2-7,CASSLANDISYEQYF
TRBV6-5,12,TRBJ2-3,CATRGAGDTQYF
TRBV27,15,TRBJ1-6,CASSLGTGGNSPLHF